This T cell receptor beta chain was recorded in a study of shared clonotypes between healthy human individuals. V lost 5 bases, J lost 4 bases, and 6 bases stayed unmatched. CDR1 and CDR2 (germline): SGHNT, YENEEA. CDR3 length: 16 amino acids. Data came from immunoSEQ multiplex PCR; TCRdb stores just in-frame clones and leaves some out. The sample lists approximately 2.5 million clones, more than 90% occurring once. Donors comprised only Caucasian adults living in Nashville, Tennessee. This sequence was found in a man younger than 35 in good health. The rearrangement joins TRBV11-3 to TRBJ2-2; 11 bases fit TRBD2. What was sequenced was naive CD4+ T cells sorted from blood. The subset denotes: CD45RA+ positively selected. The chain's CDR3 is CASSAGTSGTTGELFF. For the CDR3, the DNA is TGTGCCAGCAGCGCCGGGACTAGCGGTACCACCGGGGAGCTGTTTTTT.